A few counts support the clone carrying this T cell receptor beta chain. Its antigen is undetermined. This entry comes from a study of long-term antiretroviral therapy in people with HIV. Findings and limits, study-wide: Controls had broader CDR3 length ranges than HIV repertoires did.

Losses at the gene ends were 7 bases for V and 1 base for J; bases not matched to a gene: 7. The CDR3 has 14 residues. Germline-derived CDR1 and CDR2 are MNHEY and SVGAGI. The authors ran the immunoSEQ assay, v3.0, at survey level. The protocol was immunoSEQ multiplex PCR, while the TCRdb copy is restricted to in-frame clones and leaves out a portion. The sample contains around 25,000 clones, over 80% of which appear only once. The receptor was derived from a man over 45 with HIV. This chain links TRBV6-5 with TRBJ2-7, with 7 bases fitting TRBD1. The specimen was unsorted PBMCs, collected 1.8 years before starting antiretroviral therapy. The CDR3 bases are TGTGCCAGCAAGCGCGGACAGGCTTCCTACGAGCAGTACTTC. Amino acid sequence: CASKRGQASYEQYF.